This TCR beta chain appears in the sequencing data of a study of spatial heterogeneity in lung cancer. This clonotype was seen many times. Time point meaning: sample taken at primary tumor resection. The authors sequenced whole RNA from tumor, nontumor lung or frozen PBMC without sorting. TCRdb ran MiXCR on the 5' RACE reads and lists one entry per CDR3 protein. This sample yields 50,000 to 65,000 distinct CDR3 sequences, of which roughly 7% are seen a single time; 2.9% belongs to the top ten. The length of the CDR3 is 12 residues. Trimming pared 0 bases from V and 12 bases from J, leaving 11 bases between. Germline V lookup: CDR1 LGHNA, CDR2 YSLEER.

The genes are TRBV4-3 and TRBJ1-1, with D possibly matching TRBD1 (5 bases). The source of this sequence is a female donor with early-stage non-small cell lung cancer. The material was PBMCs, obtained at surgery. CDR3 coding DNA: TGCGCCAGCAGCCAAGACAGGGTAGAAACTTTCTTT. This translates into CASSQDRVETFF.